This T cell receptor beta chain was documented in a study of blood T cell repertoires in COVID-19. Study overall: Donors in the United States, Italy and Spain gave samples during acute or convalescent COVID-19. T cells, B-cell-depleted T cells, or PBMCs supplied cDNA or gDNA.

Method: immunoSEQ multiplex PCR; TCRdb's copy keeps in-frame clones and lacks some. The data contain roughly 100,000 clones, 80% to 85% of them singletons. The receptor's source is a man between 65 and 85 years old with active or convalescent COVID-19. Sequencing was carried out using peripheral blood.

The CDR3 DNA sequence: TGTGCCAGCACCAGTGCCCGGAGCTATGGCTACACCTTC. Translating gives CASTSARSYGYTF. This sequence joins TRBV28 and TRBJ1-2, with D unclear. CDR3 length equals 13 residues. Germline assignment: CDR1 MDHEN and CDR2 SYDVKM. Trimming removed 7 bases at V and 4 bases at J, with 13 bases between.